Described below is a single T cell receptor (beta chain) sequence and its context. The antigen is not known. This sample is part of a study of PD-L1 blockade in urothelial cancer. Turning to the study itself: About 85% of the roughly 29 patients were men whose urothelial cancer was bladder-origin. Study conclusions and caveats: Tumor-associated TCR clones expanded more in blood at 3 weeks in patients with durable benefit.

In each PCR, synthetic TCR analog templates were spiked in. Generated by immunoSEQ multiplex PCR, the TCRdb table keeps only in-frame clones and is missing some. The sample contains approximately 48,000 clones, approximately 90% of which appear only once. Time point noted: pretreatment peripheral blood. Individual patients had between 1 and 8 samples, taken pretreatment and on-treatment. The CDR3 sequence is 16 residues long. Looked up from germline, CDR1 is SGDLS and CDR2 is YYNGEE. V dropped 0 bases and J dropped 4; count of bases not matched to a gene: 7. Sequencing was performed on PBMCs, taken around atezolizumab (anti-PD-L1) treatment. The rearrangement joins TRBV9 to TRBJ2-3; 8 bases are shared with TRBD2. This clonotype was obtained from a woman aged 55-75 years with urothelial cancer. This chain's CDR3 is CASSVVGLGDPDTQYF. The CDR3 region has the DNA TGTGCCAGCAGCGTAGTGGGACTAGGGGATCCAGATACGCAGTATTTT.